This TCR beta chain stems from a study of T cells in tuberculosis. Background on the study: The T cells targeted glucose monomycolate, a mycobacterial lipid, via CD1B. Study-wide results and limits: T cells binding CD1B-GMM tetramer weakly possibly escaped the sort.

Sorting used thawed, overnight-rested PBMC stained with anti-CD3, a viability dye and GMM-loaded CD1B tetramer. The lipid loaded on the CD1B tetramers was C32 glucose monomycolate from Rhodococcus equi. Tetramer-sorted PBMC had been CD14 monocyte-depleted before freezing. Germline CDR1 is MDHEN and CDR2 is SYDVKM. V lost 4 bases and J 5 bases, leaving 9 bases between the germline ends. The CDR3 runs to 12 residues. Produced via immunoSEQ multiplex PCR; TCRdb's table is partial and in-frame only. Seen here are about 58,000 clones, 88% observed once, and the top ten hold roughly 22%. This clonotype was obtained from an adult woman with latent tuberculosis. The rearrangement uses TRBV28 and TRBJ2-7, with no clear D. Sequencing was done on a sample of CD1b-GMM tetramer-negative cells sorted from PBMCs. As DNA, the CDR3 is TGTGCCAGCAGTTGGTTAGCCGACGAGCAGTACTTC. Protein sequence: CASSWLADEQYF.